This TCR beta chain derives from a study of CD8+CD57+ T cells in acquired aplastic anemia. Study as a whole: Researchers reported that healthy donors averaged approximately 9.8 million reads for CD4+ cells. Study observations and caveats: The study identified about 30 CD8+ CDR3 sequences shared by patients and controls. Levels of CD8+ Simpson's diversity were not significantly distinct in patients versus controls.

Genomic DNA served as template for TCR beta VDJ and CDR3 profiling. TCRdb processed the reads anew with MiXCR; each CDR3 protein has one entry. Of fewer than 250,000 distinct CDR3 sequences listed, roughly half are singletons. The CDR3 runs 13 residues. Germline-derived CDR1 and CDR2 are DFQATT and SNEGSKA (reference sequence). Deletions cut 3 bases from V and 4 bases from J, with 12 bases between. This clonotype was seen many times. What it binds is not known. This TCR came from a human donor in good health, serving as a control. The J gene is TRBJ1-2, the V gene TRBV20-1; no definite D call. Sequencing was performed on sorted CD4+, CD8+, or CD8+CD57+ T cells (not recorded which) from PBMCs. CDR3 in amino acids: CSASNTYSYGYTF. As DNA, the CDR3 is TGCAGTGCTAGCAACACTTACTCCTATGGCTACACCTTC.